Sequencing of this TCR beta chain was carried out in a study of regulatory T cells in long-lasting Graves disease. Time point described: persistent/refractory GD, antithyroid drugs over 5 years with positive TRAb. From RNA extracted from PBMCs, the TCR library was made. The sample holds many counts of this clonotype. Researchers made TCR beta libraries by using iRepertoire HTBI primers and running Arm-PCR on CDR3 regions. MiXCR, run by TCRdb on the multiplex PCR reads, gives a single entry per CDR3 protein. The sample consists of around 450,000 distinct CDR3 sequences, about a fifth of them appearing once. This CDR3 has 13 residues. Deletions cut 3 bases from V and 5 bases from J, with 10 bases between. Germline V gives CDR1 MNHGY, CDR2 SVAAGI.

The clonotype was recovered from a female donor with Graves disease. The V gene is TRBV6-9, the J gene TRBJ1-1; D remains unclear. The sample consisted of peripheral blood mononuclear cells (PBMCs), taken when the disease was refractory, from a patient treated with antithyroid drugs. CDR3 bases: TGTGCCAGCAGTTACACTGAGAGGACTGAAGCTTTCTTT. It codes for CASSYTERTEAFF.